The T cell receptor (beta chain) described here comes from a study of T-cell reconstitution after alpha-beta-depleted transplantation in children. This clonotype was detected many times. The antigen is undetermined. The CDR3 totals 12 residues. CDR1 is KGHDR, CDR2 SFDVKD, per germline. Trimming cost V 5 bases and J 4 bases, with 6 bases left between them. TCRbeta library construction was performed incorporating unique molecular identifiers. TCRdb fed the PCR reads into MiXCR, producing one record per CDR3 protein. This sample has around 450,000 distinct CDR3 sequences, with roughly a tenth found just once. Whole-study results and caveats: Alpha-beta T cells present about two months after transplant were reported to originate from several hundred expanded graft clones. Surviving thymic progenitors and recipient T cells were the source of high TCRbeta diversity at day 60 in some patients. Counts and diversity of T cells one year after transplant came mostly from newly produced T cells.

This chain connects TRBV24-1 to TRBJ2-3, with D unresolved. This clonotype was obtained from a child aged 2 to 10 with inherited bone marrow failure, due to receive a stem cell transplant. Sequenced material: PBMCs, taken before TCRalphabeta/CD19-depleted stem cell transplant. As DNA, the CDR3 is TGTGCCACCAGTGTTGACCCAGATACGCAGTATTTT. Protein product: CATSVDPDTQYF.